These T cell receptor beta chains were read from a single sample in a study of cytomegalovirus exposure and HLA in healthy donors. Assay: immunoSEQ multiplex PCR; the TCRdb copy retains only in-frame clones and omits some. The data contain about 180,000 clones, around 80% of them seen just once; the ten biggest clones take up 0.69%. The specimen sequenced was PBMCs. The source of these receptors is a woman between 40 and 50 years old in good health and CMV-seronegative. The CDR3 runs from the conserved cysteine through the conserved F or W. The order of the fields is J gene, clone size, CDR3 length, V gene, D gene, CDR3 protein, CDR3 DNA. A D gene is named only where the DNA matches it firmly. Size values are once, few and many counts, or a class for expanded clones, and some rows have none.

J: TRBJ2-1; size: few; length: 18; V: TRBV19; D: TRBD2; CDR3: CASSIKAGGVGSYNEQFF; DNA: TGTGCCAGTAGTATCAAAGCGGGAGGGGTAGGGTCCTACAATGAGCAGTTCTTC
J: TRBJ1-1; size: -; length: 16; V: TRBV5-6; D: -; CDR3: CASSFLAGGMNTEAFF; DNA: TGTGCCAGCAGCTTCCTCGCGGGAGGGATGAACACTGAAGCTTTCTTT
J: TRBJ2-7; size: -; length: 15; V: TRBV25-1; D: -; CDR3: CASSDPFDGLGEQYF; DNA: TGTGCCAGCAGTGATCCGTTCGATGGACTCGGCGAGCAGTACTTC
J: TRBJ2-1; size: -; length: 13; V: TRBV21-1; D: -; CDR3: CASSKARVDEQFF; DNA: TGTGCCAGCAGCAAAGCGCGAGTGGATGAGCAGTTCTTC
J: TRBJ2-7; size: -; length: 15; V: TRBV5-4; D: TRBD2; CDR3: CASSLTSGVSYEQYF; DNA: TGTGCCAGCAGCTTGACTAGCGGGGTCTCCTACGAGCAGTACTTC
J: TRBJ2-7; size: -; length: 16; V: TRBV13; D: TRBD2; CDR3: CASSARGSGGSYEQYF; DNA: TGTGCCAGCAGCGCCCGAGGGAGCGGGGGTTCCTACGAGCAGTACTTC
J: TRBJ1-1; size: -; length: 14; V: TRBV9; D: -; CDR3: CASSDEGVGTEAFF; DNA: TGTGCCAGCAGCGACGAGGGAGTGGGAACTGAAGCTTTCTTT
J: TRBJ2-7; size: few; length: 16; V: TRBV11-2; D: TRBD2; CDR3: CASSLDGRRGGREQYF; DNA: TGTGCCAGCAGCTTAGACGGGCGGCGGGGGGGCCGCGAGCAGTACTTC
J: TRBJ1-2; size: -; length: 16; V: TRBV7-9; D: TRBD1; CDR3: CASSLGKGITGAGYTF; DNA: TGTGCCAGCAGCTTAGGCAAGGGGATAACAGGGGCTGGCTACACCTTC
J: TRBJ2-6; size: few; length: 16; V: TRBV29-1; D: -; CDR3: CSVERDIDSGANVLTF; DNA: TGCAGCGTTGAACGGGACATCGACTCTGGGGCCAACGTCCTGACTTTC
J: TRBJ1-2; size: -; length: 14; V: TRBV14; D: -; CDR3: CASSPLGGYYGYTF; DNA: TGTGCCAGCAGCCCCCTAGGCGGTTACTATGGCTACACCTTC
J: TRBJ1-6; size: -; length: 13; V: TRBV10-1; D: TRBD1; CDR3: CASRDRANSPLHF; DNA: TGCGCCAGCAGGGACAGGGCGAATTCACCCCTCCACTTT
J: TRBJ1-2; size: -; length: 14; V: TRBV5-4; D: -; CDR3: CASSGGGWSYGYTF; DNA: TGTGCCAGCTCAGGTGGAGGTTGGAGCTATGGCTACACCTTC
J: TRBJ2-7; size: once; length: 15; V: TRBV28; D: TRBD2; CDR3: CASSLGTSGSYEQYF; DNA: TGTGCCAGCAGTTTAGGGACTAGCGGGTCTTACGAGCAGTACTTC
J: TRBJ2-7; size: -; length: 14; V: TRBV2; D: -; CDR3: CASSVGGLSYEQYF; DNA: TGTGCCAGCAGTGTAGGAGGCCTTTCCTACGAGCAGTACTTC
J: TRBJ2-5; size: -; length: 13; V: TRBV2; D: -; CDR3: CASSGHIQETQYF; DNA: TGTGCCAGCAGTGGCCACATTCAAGAGACCCAGTACTTC
J: TRBJ2-5; size: -; length: 14; V: TRBV6-5; D: -; CDR3: CASSYSGVEETQYF; DNA: TGTGCCAGCAGTTACTCAGGAGTCGAAGAGACCCAGTACTTC
J: TRBJ2-7; size: -; length: 17; V: TRBV4-2; D: TRBD1; CDR3: CASSPDDIQVTGAEQYF; DNA: TGTGCCAGCAGCCCAGACGATATACAGGTAACAGGGGCCGAGCAGTACTTC
J: TRBJ2-2; size: -; length: 15; V: TRBV19; D: TRBD1; CDR3: CASSIGTGNTGELFF; DNA: TGTGCCAGTAGTATAGGGACAGGGAACACCGGGGAGCTGTTTTTT
J: TRBJ1-2; size: -; length: 13; V: TRBV25-1; D: -; CDR3: CASSDSMRWSYTF; DNA: TGTGCCAGCAGTGACAGTATGAGGTGGAGCTACACCTTC
J: TRBJ1-1; size: -; length: 13; V: TRBV10-3; D: TRBD1; CDR3: CAIRDRAENEAFF; DNA: TGTGCCATCAGGGACAGGGCTGAAAATGAAGCTTTCTTT